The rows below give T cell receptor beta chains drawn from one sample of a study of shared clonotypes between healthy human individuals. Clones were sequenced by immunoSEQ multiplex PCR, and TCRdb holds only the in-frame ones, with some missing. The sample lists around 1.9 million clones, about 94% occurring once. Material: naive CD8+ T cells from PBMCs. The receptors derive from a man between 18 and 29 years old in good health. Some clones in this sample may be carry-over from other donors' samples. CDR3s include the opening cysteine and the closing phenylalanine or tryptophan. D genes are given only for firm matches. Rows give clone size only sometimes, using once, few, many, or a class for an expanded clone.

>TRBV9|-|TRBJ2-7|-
CASSAGGGGYEQYF
TGTGCCAGCAGCGCAGGGGGAGGGGGCTACGAGCAGTACTTC
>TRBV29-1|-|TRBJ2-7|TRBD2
CSVEDSGKFYEQYF
TGCAGCGTTGAAGATAGCGGGAAGTTCTACGAGCAGTACTTC
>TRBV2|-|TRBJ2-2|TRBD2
CASSSIAGGTGELFF
TGTGCCAGCAGTTCAATAGCGGGGGGCACCGGGGAGCTGTTTTTT
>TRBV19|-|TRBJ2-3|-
CASSGRWRDTQYF
TGTGCCAGTAGTGGGAGGTGGAGAGATACGCAGTATTTT
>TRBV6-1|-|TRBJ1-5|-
CASSEFVGRRSNQPQHF
TGTGCCAGCAGTGAATTTGTCGGGAGAAGGAGCAATCAGCCCCAGCATTTT
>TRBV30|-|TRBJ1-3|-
CAWMSGSSGNTIYF
TGTGCCTGGATGTCGGGGAGCTCTGGAAACACCATATATTTT
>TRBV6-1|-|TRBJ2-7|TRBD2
CASSEGSGIYEQYF
TGTGCCAGCAGTGAGGGTAGCGGGATTTACGAGCAGTACTTC
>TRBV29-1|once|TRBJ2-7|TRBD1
CSVEFPETGPYEQYF
TGCAGCGTTGAATTTCCTGAGACAGGGCCCTACGAGCAGTACTTC
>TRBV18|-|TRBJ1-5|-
CASSPGRDLNQPQHF
TGTGCCAGCTCACCTGGCAGGGACCTCAATCAGCCCCAGCATTTT
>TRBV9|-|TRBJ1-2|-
CASSVGGAAYGYTF
TGTGCCAGCAGCGTAGGAGGCGCCGCTTATGGCTACACCTTC
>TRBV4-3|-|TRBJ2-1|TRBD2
CASSPSSSGHNEQFF
TGCGCCAGCAGCCCCTCCTCTAGCGGGCACAATGAGCAGTTCTTC
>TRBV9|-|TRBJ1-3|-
CASSKGHPNSGNTIYF
TGTGCCAGCAGCAAAGGACATCCTAACTCTGGAAACACCATATATTTT
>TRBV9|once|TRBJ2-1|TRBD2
CASSPTAAGGPGNEQFF
TGTGCCAGCAGCCCTACAGCGGCGGGAGGGCCTGGGAATGAGCAGTTCTTC
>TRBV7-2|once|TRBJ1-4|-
CASSSRGSGGRKLFF
TGTGCCAGCAGCTCCCGTGGGAGCGGGGGGAGAAAACTGTTTTTT
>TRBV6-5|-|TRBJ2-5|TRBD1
CASSYYPGTGLVTQYF
TGTGCCAGCAGTTACTACCCCGGGACAGGCCTGGTGACCCAGTACTTC
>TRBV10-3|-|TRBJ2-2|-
CAISETDRTINTGELFF
TGTGCCATCAGTGAGACAGACAGAACAATTAACACCGGGGAGCTGTTTTTT
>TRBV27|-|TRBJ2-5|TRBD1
CASYPRGTGGRETQYF
TGTGCCAGTTATCCTAGGGGGACAGGGGGTCGGGAGACCCAGTACTTC
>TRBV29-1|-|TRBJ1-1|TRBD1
CSVEGPTGQGDTEAFF
TGCAGCGTTGAAGGCCCCACGGGACAGGGAGACACTGAAGCTTTCTTT
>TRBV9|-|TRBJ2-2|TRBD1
CASTSSGTGARTGELFF
TGTGCCAGCACCTCCTCCGGGACAGGGGCGAGGACCGGGGAGCTGTTTTTT
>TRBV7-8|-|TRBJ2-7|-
CASSLASPGAASYEQYF
TGTGCCAGCAGCTTAGCGTCCCCAGGGGCGGCGTCCTACGAGCAGTACTTC
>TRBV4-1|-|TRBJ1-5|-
CASSQGVGGYSNQPQHF
TGCGCCAGCAGCCAAGGAGTGGGCGGATATAGCAATCAGCCCCAGCATTTT
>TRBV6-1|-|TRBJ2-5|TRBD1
CASGRAGGVRETQYF
TGTGCCAGCGGAAGGGCAGGGGGTGTGCGCGAGACCCAGTACTTC
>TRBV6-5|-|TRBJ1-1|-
CASSYNGRLNEAFF
TGTGCCAGCAGTTACAACGGACGGCTGAATGAAGCTTTCTTT
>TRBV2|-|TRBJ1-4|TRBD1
CASSEGQGSEKLFF
TGTGCCAGCAGTGAAGGACAGGGAAGTGAAAAACTGTTTTTT
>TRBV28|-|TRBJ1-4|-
CASRPPRVTNEKLFF
TGTGCCAGCAGACCCCCACGGGTAACTAATGAAAAACTGTTTTTT
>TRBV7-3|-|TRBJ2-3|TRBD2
CASSLTASGLSGNPTDTQYF
TGTGCCAGCAGCTTAACGGCTAGCGGGCTTAGCGGGAACCCCACAGATACGCAGTATTTT
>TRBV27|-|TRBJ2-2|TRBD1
CASSDRTGSGELFF
TGTGCCAGCAGCGACCGGACAGGGTCCGGGGAGCTGTTTTTT
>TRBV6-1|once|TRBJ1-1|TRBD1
CASRGTGWAEAFF
TGTGCCAGCAGGGGGACAGGGTGGGCTGAAGCTTTCTTT
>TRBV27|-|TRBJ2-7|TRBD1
CASSPRQGTSSYEQYF
TGTGCCAGCAGTCCGAGACAGGGCACTAGCTCCTACGAGCAGTACTTC